This TCR beta chain derives from a study of graft-versus-host responses after intestinal transplantation. Overall study: As for transplant type, recipients had multivisceral, liver-intestinal, or isolated intestinal grafts. All of the recipients had induction that used anti-thymocyte globulin, then tacrolimus and steroids for around 3 years.

Study-wide points: An association linked early post-transplant HvG declines with peak circulating GvH clone levels. GvH clones were identified in recipient marrow, with some first appearing in ileum or blood.

Graft tissue was processed to release intraepithelial and lamina propria lymphocytes. Using immunoSEQ multiplex PCR, the repertoire was profiled, and TCRdb retains in-frame clones only, with some absent. This table has 37,000 or so clones, 75% to 90% appearing once. Trimming pared 10 bases from V and 4 bases from J, leaving 14 bases between. Germline-derived CDR1 and CDR2 are SGHRS and YFSETQ. CDR3 length equals 13 residues. With regard to this clone: The antigen is not known.

This TCR came from a human patient who received an intestinal transplant, so some T cells may come from the graft donor. V is TRBV5-1 and J is TRBJ2-2; perhaps D is TRBD1 or TRBD2 (5 bases each). Sequencing was performed on ileum tissue, taken about 200 days after intestinal transplant. The CDR3 loop is CAGGSRSTGELFF. CDR3 in DNA: TGCGCCGGGGGTAGCAGGAGCACCGGGGAGCTGTTTTTT.